This is a list of T cell receptor beta chains from one sample in a study of regulatory T cells in long-lasting Graves disease. In TCRdb, the multiplex PCR reads were re-called with MiXCR into one record per CDR3 protein. Of 380,000 or so distinct CDR3 sequences in the sample, around 15% were seen once. These data are also associated with another study on T cells in Graves' hyperthyroidism and ophthalmopathy.

The sample here was peripheral blood mononuclear cells (PBMCs), taken at new diagnosis, from a patient treated with antithyroid drugs. Receptor source: a woman aged 18-29 years with Graves disease. Each CDR3 is given with its conserved first and last residue. D genes are given only for firm matches. Expanded clones get a size class; other rows say once, few or many, or leave the size out.

17,-,TRBJ2-5,TRBV7-2,-,CASSATGWAGMSQTQYF,TGTGCCAGCAGCGCCACAGGGTGGGCGGGAATGAGCCAGACCCAGTACTTC
15,TRBD2,TRBJ2-7,TRBV2,many,CASTGFGRSSYEQYF,TGTGCCAGCACCGGGTTCGGGAGGAGCTCCTACGAGCAGTACTTC
16,-,TRBJ1-5,TRBV6-1,-,CASSRSGTNSNQPQHF,TGTGCCAGCAGTAGATCCGGGACGAATAGCAATCAGCCCCAGCATTTT
16,-,TRBJ1-1,TRBV2,-,CASSDGPGLDGGEAFF,TGTGCCAGCAGTGACGGGCCGGGACTTGACGGCGGGGAAGCTTTCTTT
15,TRBD2,TRBJ2-1,TRBV5-1,many,CASSSGTSGSGEQFF,TGCGCCAGCAGCTCCGGGACTAGCGGGAGCGGTGAGCAGTTCTTC
15,-,TRBJ2-7,TRBV3-1,-,CASSPGPPAPYEQYF,TGTGCCAGCAGTCCCGGACCCCCAGCCCCCTACGAGCAGTACTTC
15,TRBD1,TRBJ2-7,TRBV6-2/TRBV6-3,many,CASSEGQGNSYEQYF,TGTGCCAGCAGTGAAGGACAGGGGAACTCCTACGAGCAGTACTTC
16,-,TRBJ2-1,TRBV10-2,-,CASSEPEVPSYNEQFF,TGCGCCAGCAGTGAGCCGGAGGTCCCCTCCTACAATGAGCAGTTCTTC
14,TRBD1,TRBJ2-7,TRBV20-1,many,CSAPDRGLSYEQYF,TGCAGTGCCCCGGACAGGGGGCTCTCCTACGAGCAGTACTTC
15,TRBD2,TRBJ2-3,TRBV4-1,-,CASSPSLAATDTQYF,TGCGCCAGCAGCCCAAGCCTAGCGGCCACAGATACGCAGTATTTT
16,TRBD2,TRBJ2-1,TRBV5-1,-,CASSPWPSGGFNKQFF,TGCGCCAGCAGTCCATGGCCTAGCGGGGGTTTTAATAAGCAGTTCTTC
14,-,TRBJ2-2,TRBV28,many,CASSLLAGAGELFF,TGTGCCAGCAGTTTACTAGCAGGGGCCGGGGAGCTGTTTTTT
13,-,TRBJ1-1,TRBV2,many,CASSRAGGTEAFF,TGTGCCAGCAGTAGGGCGGGGGGCACTGAAGCTTTCTTT
18,TRBD2,TRBJ2-3,TRBV12-3/TRBV12-4,few,CASSFDVALAGWRDTQYF,TGTGCCAGCAGTTTTGATGTGGCGCTAGCGGGATGGAGAGATACGCAGTATTTT
15,-,TRBJ2-5,TRBV20-1,many,CSAREELGREETQYF,TGCAGTGCTAGAGAGGAATTAGGCAGGGAAGAGACCCAGTACTTC
13,TRBD2,TRBJ2-7,TRBV6-1,few,CASSVLGGSEQYF,TGTGCCAGCAGTGTTCTGGGGGGGTCCGAGCAGTACTTC
17,-,TRBJ1-2,TRBV6-1,-,CASSPLSVSSRPYGYTF,TGTGCCAGCAGTCCCCTTTCGGTGTCATCCCGTCCCTATGGCTACACCTTC